A selection of T cell receptor beta chains follows, all from one sample in a study of long-term antiretroviral therapy in people with HIV. Produced via immunoSEQ multiplex PCR; TCRdb's table is partial and in-frame only. The sample has 48,000 or so clones; about 86% are singletons. The sample in question was unsorted PBMCs, obtained 0.8 years after starting antiretroviral therapy. Receptor source: a woman under 30 with HIV. The conserved cysteine and the conserved F or W are not part of the CDR3 here.

V gene: TRBV14; CDR3 protein: ASSQDRAVLF
V gene: TRBV7-2; CDR3 protein: ASSPLTGSSYEQY
V gene: TRBV6-5; CDR3 protein: ASSSAGLAGYEQY
V gene: TRBV2; CDR3 protein: ASNRGQTDEKLF
V gene: TRBV28; CDR3 protein: ASSFVSDSTDTQY
V gene: TRBV19; CDR3 protein: ASSIFLGPNTEAF
V gene: TRBV27; CDR3 protein: ASAGRGSASYEQY
V gene: TRBV4-1; CDR3 protein: ASSHGPNTGELF
V gene: TRBV5-1; CDR3 protein: ASSFGLALETQY
V gene: TRBV7-3; CDR3 protein: ASSATSGGTDTQY
V gene: TRBV15; CDR3 protein: ATSSRLANTEAF
V gene: TRBV28; CDR3 protein: ASSTLWGANYGYT
V gene: TRBV10-3; CDR3 protein: AINRGGGNTEAF
V gene: TRBV9; CDR3 protein: ASSVGGAYGYT
V gene: TRBV6-6; CDR3 protein: ASTPFRDTIY
V gene: TRBV27; CDR3 protein: ASSLSLFTGERGYT
V gene: TRBV5-1; CDR3 protein: ASMDNRAGETQY
V gene: TRBV29-1; CDR3 protein: SVETNWYNEQF
V gene: TRBV9; CDR3 protein: ASSRGQGEAF
V gene: TRBV9; CDR3 protein: ASSEYHSYNEQF
V gene: TRBV7-7; CDR3 protein: ASSLGGRQETQY
V gene: TRBV28; CDR3 protein: ASSLMGRPNTEAF
V gene: TRBV4-3; CDR3 protein: ASSQVGTRGPGTGELF
V gene: TRBV11-2; CDR3 protein: ASLDTTGNNEQF
V gene: TRBV6-4; CDR3 protein: ASSEGLAGGPWETQY
V gene: TRBV5-4; CDR3 protein: ASSPPGHKINGETQY
V gene: TRBV5-1; CDR3 protein: ASSLGGRDLDEQF
V gene: TRBV25-1; CDR3 protein: ASSARETQY
V gene: TRBV5-1; CDR3 protein: ASSLRADTGELF
V gene: TRBV6-5; CDR3 protein: ASSYSGQGGETQY
V gene: TRBV7-2; CDR3 protein: ASSPPRLAGNEQF
V gene: TRBV5-4; CDR3 protein: ASSLDRAPGNTIY
V gene: TRBV4-1; CDR3 protein: ASSQDWVGFYNEQF
V gene: TRBV27; CDR3 protein: ASSFGLNSYEQY
V gene: TRBV7-2; CDR3 protein: ASSLVEGAVPEQY
V gene: TRBV5-1; CDR3 protein: ASSLEFPTDTQY
V gene: TRBV18; CDR3 protein: ASSIKNTGELF
V gene: TRBV7-2; CDR3 protein: ASSAAVFPYEQY
V gene: TRBV19; CDR3 protein: ASNTGTGSYEQY
V gene: TRBV19; CDR3 protein: ASSISSYTGELF
V gene: TRBV15; CDR3 protein: ATSGGGFSSTDTQY
V gene: TRBV4-3; CDR3 protein: ASSQDINTQY